The entry that follows covers one T cell receptor (beta chain) sequence. No antigen is known for it. This CDR3 has 16 amino acids. Per the germline V gene, CDR1 is SGHRS and CDR2 is YFSETQ. The ends were cut back, 4 bases at V and 2 bases at J, with 16 bases in the middle. The sample belongs to a study of a mutant IDH1 vaccine in newly diagnosed glioma. Overall study context: Either 4-6 weeks after radiotherapy alone or alongside temozolomide, vaccination was begun. V12 took place at week 35, and V13 at week 47. Study results and limitations: Seemingly, top peripheral T cell clonotype changes bore no relation to pseudoprogression. Immune responses induced by vaccination arose in 93.3% of the patients.

Sequencing used immunoSEQ multiplex PCR; TCRdb keeps in-frame clones, though not all of them. Among 20,000 to 25,000 clones listed, approximately 84% were seen once. Time point given: week 47, end of study. What each vaccine dose contained was 300 ug of mutant IDH1 20-mer peptide, accompanied by topical imiquimod. The specimen was PBMCs, collected from a glioma patient whose treatment included an IDH1 peptide vaccine. The chain links TRBV5-1 to TRBJ2-1, with a possible D match to TRBD2 (6 bases). The sequence derives from a man in his forties or fifties with glioma. The CDR3 protein is CASSLETSRAYNEQFF. The CDR3, as DNA: TGCGCCAGCAGCCTGGAGACTAGTCGGGCCTACAATGAGCAGTTCTTC. The variable domain in full, with the rest retrieved from reference TRBV5-1 and TRBJ2-1, is KAGVTQTPRYLIKTRGQQVTLSCSPISGHRSVSWYQQTPGQGLQFLFEYFSETQRNKGNFPGRFSGRQFSNSRSEMNVSTLELGDSALYLCASSLETSRAYNEQFFGPGTRLTVL.